This record looks at one T cell receptor (beta chain) sequence and its context. What it binds is unknown. The record originates from a study of CD8+CD57+ T cells in acquired aplastic anemia. Study-wide results and caveats: Patients had roughly 29 CD8+ CDR3 sequences in common with controls (the shared set). In CD8+ cells, Simpson's diversity showed no significant difference between patients and controls.

Using genomic DNA as the template, TCR beta VDJ and CDR3 profiling was carried out. TCRdb re-called the reads through MiXCR, storing one row per CDR3 protein. The table lists about 180,000 distinct CDR3 sequences, 40% to 50% of them singletons. The TCR was taken from a human donor in good health. Source material: sorted CD4+, CD8+, or CD8+CD57+ T cells (not recorded which) from PBMCs.

The CDR3 nucleotides read TGTGCCAGCTCCCCAATCCAGGGGGAGACTAACTATGGCTACACCTTC. Its protein is CASSPIQGETNYGYTF. The chain links TRBV18 to TRBJ1-2; 7 nucleotides line up with TRBD1. The junction had 10 bases not matched to a gene; V was cut back by 6 bases and J by 0 bases. CDR1 and CDR2 from the germline V gene are KGHSH and LQKENI. The CDR3 is 16 amino acids.